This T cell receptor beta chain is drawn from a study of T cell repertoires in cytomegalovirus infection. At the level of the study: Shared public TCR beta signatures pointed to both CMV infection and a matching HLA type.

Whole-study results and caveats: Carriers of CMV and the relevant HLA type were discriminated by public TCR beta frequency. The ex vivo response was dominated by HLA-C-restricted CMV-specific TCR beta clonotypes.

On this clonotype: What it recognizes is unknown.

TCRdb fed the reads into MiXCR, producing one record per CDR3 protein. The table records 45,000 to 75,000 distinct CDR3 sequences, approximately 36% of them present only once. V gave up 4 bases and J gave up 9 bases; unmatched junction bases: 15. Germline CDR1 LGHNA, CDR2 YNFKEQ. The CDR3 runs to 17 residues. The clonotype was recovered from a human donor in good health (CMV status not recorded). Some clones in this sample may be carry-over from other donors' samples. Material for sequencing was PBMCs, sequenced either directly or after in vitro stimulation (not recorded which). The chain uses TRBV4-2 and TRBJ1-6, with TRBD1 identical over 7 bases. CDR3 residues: CASSPPKSSGGGSPLHF. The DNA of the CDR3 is TGTGCCAGCAGCCCACCTAAGAGTTCAGGGGGTGGTTCACCCCTCCACTTT.